These T cell receptor beta chains were read from a single sample in a study of spatial heterogeneity in lung cancer. A single record per CDR3 protein comes from TCRdb applying MiXCR to the 5' RACE reads. The table includes more than 35,000 distinct CDR3 sequences, less than 5.5% detected once. Source: PBMCs, taken at surgery. The receptors derive from a female donor with early-stage non-small cell lung cancer. Each CDR3 is given with its conserved first and last residue. A D gene is named only where the DNA matches it firmly. Expanded clones are given a class, and other clones once, few, many or no size at all.

d_call clone_size j_call v_call cdr3_aa
. . TRBJ1-5 TRBV30 CAWSVQQGDQPQHF
TRBD2 many TRBJ2-5 TRBV15 CATSGGTSSQETQYF
. few TRBJ2-7 TRBV5-1 CASSLGARAYEQYF
. few TRBJ1-1 TRBV18 CASSPTPTGSGNTEAFF
. many TRBJ1-3 TRBV18 CASSPIQGASSGNTIYF
. many TRBJ1-1 TRBV5-1 CASSTGQNTEAFF
. few TRBJ2-7 TRBV28 CASSFFPSRQYF
. . TRBJ1-1 TRBV5-1 CASSLGHVTEAFF
. many TRBJ2-3 TRBV10-3 CAISDGPTDTQYF
. many TRBJ2-1 TRBV20-1 CSARDRGGNEQFF
. few TRBJ2-7 TRBV11-2 CASSSIRDKNYGQYF
TRBD2 many TRBJ2-1 TRBV7-2 CASSYGTSGPYNEQFF
. few TRBJ1-4 TRBV7-9 CASSQNSGEKLFF
. many TRBJ2-1 TRBV2 CASSRPYLNEQFF
TRBD2 few TRBJ2-7 TRBV7-2 CASSPKWGGYEQYF
. few TRBJ2-7 TRBV27 CASSLDGGPDYEQYF
. many TRBJ2-5 TRBV13 CASSPWPGETQYF
TRBD2 few TRBJ2-3 TRBV7-3 CASSPGTSGSGYTDTQYF
TRBD1 many TRBJ1-1 TRBV12-3/TRBV12-4 CASRADRGLRAFF
. many TRBJ2-7 TRBV20-1 CSAPGQSSYEQYF
TRBD1 . TRBJ1-6 TRBV19 CASSIRQGGSPLHF
. many TRBJ1-1 TRBV12-3/TRBV12-4 CASSLRRQNTEAFF
. . TRBJ2-2 TRBV2 CASSAQGYTGELFF
TRBD1 many TRBJ1-2 TRBV4-2 CASSQAGTVLNYGYTF
TRBD1 many TRBJ2-7 TRBV20-1 CSARRTGVTEQYF
TRBD2 many TRBJ2-1 TRBV5-1 CASTLAGGLSYNEQFF
. many TRBJ1-4 TRBV7-8 CASSLEGKLFF
. . TRBJ1-1 TRBV9 CASSLRIQGEAFF
. many TRBJ2-7 TRBV28 CASIRGWGSNLKHPRNYEQYF
. few TRBJ1-1 TRBV4-1 CASSQEGWGTEAFF
TRBD2 . TRBJ2-2 TRBV7-2 CASSLALAAPTGELFF
TRBD1 . TRBJ2-5 TRBV5-4 CASSLVRGLKQETQYF
. many TRBJ2-1 TRBV28 CASSPGGAEYNEQFF
. many TRBJ1-2 TRBV5-1 CASSLDAANTNYGYTF
. many TRBJ1-6 TRBV2 CASRDSSYNSPLHF
. many TRBJ2-3 TRBV7-2 CASSPSPTVDTQYF
. few TRBJ2-5 TRBV5-1 CASSLELGIETQYF
TRBD1 . TRBJ1-1 TRBV20-1 CSARGTGDENTEAFF
. many TRBJ2-7 TRBV5-1 CASSRRSADEQYF
. many TRBJ2-1 TRBV20-1 CSAPLGNEQFF
. few TRBJ1-4 TRBV7-2 CASRRSGNEKLFF
. many TRBJ2-5 TRBV4-1 CASSSYKRNAETQYF
TRBD2 many TRBJ2-7 TRBV2 CASSEALGLAAYEQYF
TRBD2 few TRBJ2-5 TRBV12-3/TRBV12-4 CASSFPSGGAQTQYF
. many TRBJ2-1 TRBV25-1 CASSESGSYNEQFF
. many TRBJ2-2 TRBV11-1 CASSPTQVPGGELFF
TRBD2 many TRBJ2-5 TRBV28 CASSWLGGGETQYF
. many TRBJ1-1 TRBV5-1 CASSLGGRKNTEAFF
TRBD1 many TRBJ1-1 TRBV9 CASSILDRATEAFF
TRBD1 many TRBJ2-5 TRBV4-3 CASSRMDRVGETQYF
. many TRBJ1-2 TRBV7-2 CASSYQANYGYTF
. many TRBJ1-2 TRBV3-1 CASSLTTGSYGYTF
TRBD2 few TRBJ2-1 TRBV10-3 CAISVASGGEQFF
. . TRBJ1-5 TRBV2 CASSTETEPGPQHF
TRBD1 few TRBJ1-2 TRBV7-3 CASSATGDGYTF
. . TRBJ2-4 TRBV24-1 CATSGGFGLAKNIQYF
TRBD1 many TRBJ2-1 TRBV5-1 CASSALGGPYNEQFF
. many TRBJ2-1 TRBV7-2 CASSLGPGPYNEQFF
. few TRBJ1-1 TRBV12-3/TRBV12-4 CASSFDIGGVTEAFF